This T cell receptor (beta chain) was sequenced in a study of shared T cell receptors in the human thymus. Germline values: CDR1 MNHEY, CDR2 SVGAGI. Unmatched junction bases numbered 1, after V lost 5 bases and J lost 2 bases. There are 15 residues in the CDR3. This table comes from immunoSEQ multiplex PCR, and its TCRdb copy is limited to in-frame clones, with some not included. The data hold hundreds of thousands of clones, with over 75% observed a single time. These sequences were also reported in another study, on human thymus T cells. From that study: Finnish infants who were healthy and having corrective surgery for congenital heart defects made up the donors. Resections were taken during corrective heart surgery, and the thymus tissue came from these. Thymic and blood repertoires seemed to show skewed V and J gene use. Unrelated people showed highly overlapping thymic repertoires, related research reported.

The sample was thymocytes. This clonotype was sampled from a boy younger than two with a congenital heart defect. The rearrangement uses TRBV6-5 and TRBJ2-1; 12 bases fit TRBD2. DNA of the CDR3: TGTGCCAGCAGTAGGACTAGCGGGACCTACAATGAGCAGTTCTTC. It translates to CASSRTSGTYNEQFF.